The 23 T cell receptor beta chains in this list originate from one sample, sequenced in a study of T cells in Graves' hyperthyroidism and ophthalmopathy. TCR beta CDR3 sequences were amplified from RNA transcripts. Initially, a first-round RT-PCR of the TCR CDR3 employed the HTBI primer set. TCRdb independently ran MiXCR on the multiplex PCR reads; one entry per CDR3 protein. The sample holds fewer than 650,000 distinct CDR3 sequences, 11% to 15% seen once. The sample was blood. The receptors derive from a woman aged 40 to 55 with Graves' hyperthyroidism.

This clonotype was counted ten times or more. The J gene is TRBJ1-1, the V gene TRBV30; 9 bases line up with TRBD1. This CDR3 has 14 amino acids. V gave up 5 bases and J gave up 5 bases; unmatched junction bases: 9. Germline values: CDR1 GTSNPN, CDR2 SVGIG (reference sequence). This chain's CDR3 is CAWFHRGRRTEAFF. The CDR3 bases are TGTGCCTGGTTCCACAGGGGGCGTAGGACTGAAGCTTTCTTT.

In its sample, this clonotype was seen many times. This rearrangement joins TRBV28 to TRBJ2-7; the D is unclear. This CDR3 is built from 13 residues. Germline CDR1 and CDR2: MDHEN and SYDVKM. V was shortened by 6 bases and J by 2 bases, with 11 bases between the two germline ends. CDR3 nucleotides: TGTGCCAGCAGAGGCCAGCTCGCCTACGAGCAGTACTTC. Translated: CASRGQLAYEQYF. The full variable domain, in which reference TRBV28 and TRBJ2-7 provide the parts outside the CDR3, is DVKVTQSSRYLVKRTGEKVFLECVQDMDHENMFWYRQDPGLGLRLIYFSYDVKMKEKGDIPEGYSVSREKKERFSLILESASTNQTSMYLCASRGQLAYEQYFGPGTRLTVT.

This clonotype was counted a few times. Relative to the germline gene, one junction end is altered; a read error may explain this. The J gene is TRBJ1-2, the V gene TRBV10-3; no clear D. The CDR3 is made up of 13 amino acids. Germline loops: CDR1 ENHRY, CDR2 SYGVKD. The CDR3 spells CATSDSTGYGYTF. The CDR3 nucleotides read TGTGCCACCAGTGATAGCACGGGCTATGGCTACACCTTC.

This clonotype came up a few times. The chain couples TRBV28 to TRBJ1-5; D is ambiguous. There are 14 residues in the CDR3. Germline V gene lookup returns CDR1 MDHEN and CDR2 SYDVKM. V was pared by 3 bases and J by 3 bases, with 9 bases between. The DNA of the CDR3 is TGTGCCAGCAGTTTGGACCTTGACAATCAGCCCCAGCATTTT. Encoded protein: CASSLDLDNQPQHF.

This clonotype occurred a few times. The V and J genes are TRBV19 and TRBJ1-4; no clear D gene. The CDR3 sequence is 15 residues long. V dropped 4 bases and J dropped 8 bases, with 17 bases sitting between them. Germline CDR1 LNHDA, CDR2 SQIVND (reference sequence). In nucleotides, the CDR3 is TGTGCCAGTAGTACCTCTGAGTCAAGGGTGGAAAAACTGTTTTTT. Its protein is CASSTSESRVEKLFF. Full variable domain (missing parts from reference TRBV19 and TRBJ1-4): DGGITQSPKYLFRKEGQNVTLSCEQNLNHDAMYWYRQDPGQGLRLIYYSQIVNDFQKGDIAEGYSVSREKKESFPLTVTSAQKNPTAFYLCASSTSESRVEKLFFGSGTQLSVL.

The CDR3, as DNA: TGTGCCAGCAGCCACCGGGACACCTCCTACGAGCAGTACTTC. Translated: CASSHRDTSYEQYF. The chain carries TRBV11-2 and TRBJ2-7; D possibly corresponds to TRBD1 (6 bases). Deletions cut 5 bases from V and 0 bases from J, with 11 bases between. There are 14 residues in the CDR3. Germline V gene lookup returns CDR1 SGHAT and CDR2 FQNNGV.

The chain employs TRBV4-1 and TRBJ1-1, with a possible D match to TRBD1 (5 bases). This CDR3 spans 19 amino acids. V lost 1 base, J lost 10 bases, and 31 bases lay in between. The germline CDR1 and CDR2 sequences are MGHRA and YSYEKL. CDR3 amino acids: CASSQGLKGLGIFSLVAFF. CDR3 DNA: TGCGCCAGCAGCCAAGGTCTGAAGGGGCTCGGGATCTTCTCTCTCGTAGCTTTCTTT.

The genes are TRBV7-9 and TRBJ2-3, with unresolved D. V was shortened by 5 bases and J by 3 bases, with 15 bases between the two germline ends. This CDR3 comprises 15 residues. Germline lookup yields CDR1 SEHNR and CDR2 FQNEAQ (reference sequence). The CDR3 loop is CASSPTLTVTDTQYF. CDR3 DNA sequence: TGTGCCAGCAGCCCAACCCTAACGGTTACAGATACGCAGTATTTT.

A few counts support this clonotype. The rearrangement uses TRBV6-2 or TRBV6-3 and TRBJ2-7; the D gene is possibly TRBD1 (6 bases). The CDR3 is made up of 17 amino acids. Trimming left V 0 bases short and J 5 bases short, with 20 bases between. Germline-derived CDR1 and CDR2 are MNHEY and SVGEGT. DNA of the CDR3: TGTGCCAGCAGTTACTCTTTCCCCGGGCAGGGGTCCCACGAGCAGTACTTC. It codes for CASSYSFPGQGSHEQYF.

A remark on this clonotype: A much larger clone is a single base away; this may be a read error. This CDR3 fails to terminate in the conserved phenylalanine or tryptophan, so it likely reflects a read error. This chain uses TRBV20-1 with TRBJ2-7; 7 positions agree with TRBD2. The CDR3 runs to 13 residues. With 0 bases clipped from V and 2 bases from J, the junction kept 1 base outside the gene matches. Germline loops: CDR1 DFQATT, CDR2 SNEGSKA (reference sequence). This CDR3 is CSARDGTTYEQYL. In nucleotides, the CDR3 is TGCAGTGCTAGAGATGGGACTACCTACGAGCAGTACCTC.

This clonotype has a count of ten or more. In DNA, the CDR3 is TGCAGTGCTATCACTAGCGGGAGGGCCTACGAGCAGTACTTC. It is translated as CSAITSGRAYEQYF. The rearrangement joins TRBV20-1 to TRBJ2-7; the match to TRBD2 covers 13 bases. The CDR3 is 14 residues long. Germline V gene lookup returns CDR1 DFQATT and CDR2 SNEGSKA (reference sequence). V was pared by 4 bases and J by 2 bases, with 2 bases of the junction left unmatched.

The J gene is TRBJ1-3, the V gene TRBV6-1; D gene ambiguous. This CDR3 spans 14 amino acids. Trimming removed 6 bases from V and 1 base from J, with 10 bases in between. Per the germline V gene, CDR1 is MNHNS and CDR2 is SASEGT. The CDR3 DNA sequence: TGTGCCAGCAGAGACGCGGGGTCTGGAAACACCATATATTTT. Translation gives CASRDAGSGNTIYF.

This clonotype is a singleton in its sample. A read error may explain this, as a much larger clone is one base away. The chain combines TRBV7-2 with TRBJ1-2; no reliable D call. CDR1 is SGHTA and CDR2 is FQGNSA in the germline V gene. This CDR3 region has 13 residues. In nucleotides, the CDR3 is TGTGCCGGCAGCCCCCCCTTCGCCTATGGCTACACCTTC. Its protein product is CAGSPPFAYGYTF. The full variable domain, rest sourced from reference TRBV7-2 and TRBJ1-2, is GAGVSQSPSNKVTEKGKDVELRCDPISGHTALYWYRQSLGQGLEFLIYFQGNSAPDKSGLPSDRFSAERTGGSVSTLTIQRTQQEDSAVYLCAGSPPFAYGYTFGSGTRLTVV.

The chain combines TRBV7-6 with TRBJ2-3; 8 bases map to TRBD1. This CDR3 has 17 amino acids. Germline assignment: CDR1 SGHVS and CDR2 FNYEAQ. With V trimmed by 1 base and J by 2 bases, 8 bases remained unmatched. CDR3 DNA sequence: TGTGCCAGCAGCTTAGGAAGACAGGGGACGGTCACAGATACGCAGTATTTT. As protein: CASSLGRQGTVTDTQYF.

This clonotype came up many times. This chain connects TRBV7-9 to TRBJ2-7, with D unclear. The CDR3 extends over 14 amino acids. V gave up 3 bases and J gave up 6 bases, with 15 bases separating them. Germline assignment: CDR1 SEHNR and CDR2 FQNEAQ (reference sequence). The DNA for the CDR3 is TGTGCCAGCAGCTTTCAAGGTCTCCCCGGCGAGCAGTACTTC. Amino acids: CASSFQGLPGEQYF.

This clonotype came up a few times. The genes are TRBV14 and TRBJ1-4, with a possible D match to TRBD1 (6 bases). Germline assignment: CDR1 SGHDN and CDR2 FVKESK. This CDR3 has 14 residues. Between the trimmed V and J ends, which lost 4 bases and 8 bases, there was a span of 14 bases. The chain's CDR3 is CASSRTGYEEKLFF. The CDR3 bases are TGTGCCAGCAGCCGTACAGGGTATGAGGAAAAACTGTTTTTT.

The sample holds many counts of this clonotype. J is TRBJ2-7 and V is TRBV6-1; 7 bases line up with TRBD2. CDR1 MNHNS and CDR2 SASEGT come from the germline V gene. This CDR3 contains 14 residues. With V trimmed by 4 bases and J by 4 bases, 7 bases remained unmatched. Written as DNA, the CDR3 is TGTGCCAGCAGTGGACTAGCCGATCTATACGAGCAGTACTTC. This gives the protein CASSGLADLYEQYF.

This clonotype was observed a few times. The genes are TRBV4-1 and TRBJ2-5, with 7 bases lining up with TRBD2. V lost 2 bases and J lost 1; bases outside the gene matches: 4. Looked up from germline, CDR1 is MGHRA and CDR2 is YSYEKL. The length of the CDR3 is 15 residues. This CDR3 reads CASSQHSSGQETQYF. Here the CDR3 DNA reads TGCGCCAGCAGCCAACATTCTAGCGGCCAAGAGACCCAGTACTTC.

In its sample, this clonotype was seen many times. This chain connects TRBV19 to TRBJ1-1; no firm D call. The CDR3 is 15 residues long. Germline lookup yields CDR1 LNHDA and CDR2 SQIVND (reference sequence). Trimming stripped 4 bases from V and 0 bases from J, with 12 bases between. This CDR3 reads CASSKLTVMNTEAFF. In DNA, the CDR3 is TGTGCCAGTAGTAAATTGACGGTGATGAACACTGAAGCTTTCTTT.

There are many counts of this clonotype. The chain is built from TRBV12-5 and TRBJ2-5; 11 bases map to TRBD2. Germline CDR1 reads LGHNT; CDR2 reads FRNRAP. V shed 6 bases and J 2 bases; nucleotides not matched to a gene: 8. The CDR3 length is 16 residues. Here the CDR3 reads CASGRGTSGGQETQYF. The CDR3 nucleotides are TGTGCTAGTGGGCGAGGAACTAGCGGGGGACAAGAGACCCAGTACTTC. Combining the CDR3 with reference TRBV12-5 and TRBJ2-5 gives the whole variable domain DARVTQTPRHKVTEMGQEVTMRCQPILGHNTVFWYRQTMMQGLELLAYFRNRAPLDDSGMPKDRFSAEMPDATLATLKIQPSEPRDSAVYFCASGRGTSGGQETQYFGPGTRLLVL.

In this sample, this clonotype turned up many times. The chain uses TRBV3-1 and TRBJ1-1, with a weak D call TRBD1 (6 bases). The ends were cut back, 3 bases at V and 2 bases at J, with 7 bases in the middle. Looked up from germline, CDR1 is LGHDT and CDR2 is YNNKEL (reference sequence). The CDR3 is made up of 13 amino acids. The CDR3 here is CASSQGANTEAFF. The CDR3 region has the DNA TGTGCCAGCAGCCAGGGGGCAAACACTGAAGCTTTCTTT.

This clonotype was counted at least ten times. The chain uses TRBV13 and TRBJ1-1; the D is unclear. The CDR3 runs to 15 residues. V was shortened by 2 bases and J by 0 bases, with 10 bases between the two germline ends. The V gene's germline CDR1 is PRHDT and CDR2 FYEKMQ (reference sequence). This CDR3 reads CASSLSVLMNTEAFF. DNA for the CDR3: TGTGCCAGCAGCTTATCGGTTTTAATGAACACTGAAGCTTTCTTT.

Here the CDR3 DNA reads TGCGCCAGCAGTGAGCCAGGTACCCTTGAGACCCAGTACTTC. Protein sequence: CASSEPGTLETQYF. The J gene is TRBJ2-5, the V gene TRBV10-2; unclear D gene. This CDR3 is built from 14 residues. Germline loops: CDR1 WSHSY, CDR2 SAAADI. V lost 2 bases, J lost 5 bases, and 12 bases lay in between.